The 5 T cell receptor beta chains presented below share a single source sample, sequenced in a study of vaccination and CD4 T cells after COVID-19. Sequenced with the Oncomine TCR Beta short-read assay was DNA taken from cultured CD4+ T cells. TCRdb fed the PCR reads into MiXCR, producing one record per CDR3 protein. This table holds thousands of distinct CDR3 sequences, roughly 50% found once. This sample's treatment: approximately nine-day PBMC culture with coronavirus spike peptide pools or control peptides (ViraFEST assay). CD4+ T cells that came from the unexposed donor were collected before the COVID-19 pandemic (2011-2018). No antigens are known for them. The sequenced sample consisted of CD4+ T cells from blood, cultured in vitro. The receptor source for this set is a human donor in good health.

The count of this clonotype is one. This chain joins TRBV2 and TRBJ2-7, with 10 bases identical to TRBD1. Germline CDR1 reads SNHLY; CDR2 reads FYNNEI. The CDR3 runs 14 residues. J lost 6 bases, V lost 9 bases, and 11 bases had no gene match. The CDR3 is CASLGTGVVSEQYF. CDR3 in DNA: TGTGCCAGTTTGGGGACAGGGGTGGTAAGCGAGCAGTACTTC.

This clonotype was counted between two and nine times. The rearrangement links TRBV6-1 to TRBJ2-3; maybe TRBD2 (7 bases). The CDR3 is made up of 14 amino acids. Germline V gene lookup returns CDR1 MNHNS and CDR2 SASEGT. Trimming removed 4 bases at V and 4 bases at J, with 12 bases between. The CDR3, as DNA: TGTGCCAGCAGTGCTAGGGGGGGGTCAGATACGCAGTATTTT. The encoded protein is CASSARGGSDTQYF.

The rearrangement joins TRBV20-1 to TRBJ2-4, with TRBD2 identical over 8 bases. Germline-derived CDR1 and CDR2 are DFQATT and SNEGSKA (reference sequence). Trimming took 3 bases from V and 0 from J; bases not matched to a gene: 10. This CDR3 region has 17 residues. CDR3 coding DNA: TGCAGTGCTAGCGGGGGGGCAAGCTTAGGAGCCAAAAACATTCAGTACTTC. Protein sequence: CSASGGASLGAKNIQYF.

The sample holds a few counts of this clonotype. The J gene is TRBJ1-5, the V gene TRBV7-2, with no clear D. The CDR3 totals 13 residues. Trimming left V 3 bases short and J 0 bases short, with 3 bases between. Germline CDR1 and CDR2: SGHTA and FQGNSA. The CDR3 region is CASSFHSNQPQHF. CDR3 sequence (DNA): TGTGCCAGCAGCTTCCATAGCAATCAGCCCCAGCATTTT. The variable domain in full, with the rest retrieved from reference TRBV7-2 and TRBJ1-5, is GAGVSQSPSNKVTEKGKDVELRCDPISGHTALYWYRQSLGQGLEFLIYFQGNSAPDKSGLPSDRFSAERTGGSVSTLTIQRTQQEDSAVYLCASSFHSNQPQHFGDGTRLSIL.

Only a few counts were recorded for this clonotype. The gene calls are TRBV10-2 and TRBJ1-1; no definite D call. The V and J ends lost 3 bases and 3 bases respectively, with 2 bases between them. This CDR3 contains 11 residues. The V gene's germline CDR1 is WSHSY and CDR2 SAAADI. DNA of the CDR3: TGCGCCAGCAGTGAATACACTGAAGCTTTCTTT. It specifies CASSEYTEAFF.